This record looks at one T cell receptor (beta chain) sequence and its context. Original analysis: Researchers report that nucleated cell counts were estimated from reference gene primer amplification. The repertoire was sequenced with immunoSEQ multiplex PCR; TCRdb's copy has only in-frame clones and lacks some. Clone size and the V and J calls come from that table; the DNA yielded D and trimming. In the table there are about 160,000 clones, about nine tenths of which are singletons. This sample was included in a study of blood T cell repertoires in COVID-19. Study summary: Samples of COVID-19 (acute and convalescent) were obtained from the United States, Italy and Spain. T cells, B-cell-depleted T cells, or PBMCs provided the cDNA or gDNA that served as material.

The CDR3 contains 14 residues. J gave up 0 bases and V 6 bases, and 4 bases lay outside the gene matches. Germline V lookup: CDR1 MNHEY, CDR2 SMNVEV (reference sequence). Material: peripheral blood. This TCR was recovered from a man between 18 and 29 years old with acute or convalescent COVID-19. The chain joins TRBV27 to TRBJ1-1; 7 positions agree with TRBD1. The CDR3 here is CASRVQGMNTEAFF. The DNA of the CDR3 is TGTGCCAGCAGGGTACAGGGGATGAACACTGAAGCTTTCTTT.